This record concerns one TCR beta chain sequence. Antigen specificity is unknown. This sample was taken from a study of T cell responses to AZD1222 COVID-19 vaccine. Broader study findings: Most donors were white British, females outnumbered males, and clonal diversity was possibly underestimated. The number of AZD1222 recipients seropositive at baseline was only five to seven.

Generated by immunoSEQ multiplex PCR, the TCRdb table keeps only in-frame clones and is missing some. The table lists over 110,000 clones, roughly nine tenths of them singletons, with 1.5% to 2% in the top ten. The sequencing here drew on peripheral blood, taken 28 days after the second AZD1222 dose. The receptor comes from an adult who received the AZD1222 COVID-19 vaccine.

The CDR3 is CSARLNTEAFF. The CDR3 DNA reads as TGCAGCGCTCGGCTGAACACTGAAGCTTTCTTT. The chain carries TRBV29-1 and TRBJ1-1; D call uncertain. CDR1 and CDR2 from the germline V gene are SQVTM and ANQGSEA. V shed 7 bases and J shed 0 bases, with 6 bases lying between them. The CDR3 spans 11 residues.